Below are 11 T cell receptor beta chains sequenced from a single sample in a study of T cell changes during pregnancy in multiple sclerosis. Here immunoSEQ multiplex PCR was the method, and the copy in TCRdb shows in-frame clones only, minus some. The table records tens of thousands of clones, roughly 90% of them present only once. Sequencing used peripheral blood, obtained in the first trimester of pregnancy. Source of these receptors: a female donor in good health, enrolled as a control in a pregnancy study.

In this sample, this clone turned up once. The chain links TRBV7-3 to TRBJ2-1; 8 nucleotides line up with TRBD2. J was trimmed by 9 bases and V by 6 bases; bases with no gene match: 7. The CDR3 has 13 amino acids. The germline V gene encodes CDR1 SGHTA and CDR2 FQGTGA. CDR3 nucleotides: TGTGCCAGCAGTCCGGGACTAGGGAGTGAGCAGTTCTTC. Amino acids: CASSPGLGSEQFF.

CDR3 sequence reads: CASSSHRDDEQYF. CDR3 DNA sequence: TGTGCCAGCAGCTCGCACAGGGACGACGAGCAGTACTTC. The chain uses TRBV7-3 and TRBJ2-7, with a possible D match to TRBD1 (6 bases). This CDR3 spans 13 amino acids. From germline, CDR1 is SGHTA and CDR2 FQGTGA. V lost 4 bases and J 5 bases, leaving 12 bases between the germline ends.

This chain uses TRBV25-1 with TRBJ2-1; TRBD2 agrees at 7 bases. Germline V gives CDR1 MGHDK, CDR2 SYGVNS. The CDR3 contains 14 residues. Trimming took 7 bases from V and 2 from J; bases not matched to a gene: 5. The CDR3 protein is CASMRREAYNEQFF. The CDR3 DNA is TGTGCCAGCATGAGACGGGAGGCCTACAATGAGCAGTTCTTC.

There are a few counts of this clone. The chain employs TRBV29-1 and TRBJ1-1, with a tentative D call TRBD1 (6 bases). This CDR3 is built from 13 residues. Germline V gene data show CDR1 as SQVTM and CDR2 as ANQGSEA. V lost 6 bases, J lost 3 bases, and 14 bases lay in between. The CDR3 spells CSVIVDRDTEAFF. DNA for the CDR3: TGCAGCGTGATCGTGGACAGAGACACTGAAGCTTTCTTT.

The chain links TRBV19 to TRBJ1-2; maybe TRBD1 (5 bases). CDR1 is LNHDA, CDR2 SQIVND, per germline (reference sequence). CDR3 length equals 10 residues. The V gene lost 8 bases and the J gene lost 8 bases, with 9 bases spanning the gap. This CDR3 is CASWGGGYTF. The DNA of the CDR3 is TGTGCCAGTTGGGGGGGAGGCTACACCTTC.

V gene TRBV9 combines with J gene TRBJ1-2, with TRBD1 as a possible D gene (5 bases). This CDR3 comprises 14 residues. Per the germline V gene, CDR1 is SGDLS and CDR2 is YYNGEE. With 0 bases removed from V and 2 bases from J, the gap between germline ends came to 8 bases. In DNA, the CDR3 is TGTGCCAGCAGCGTAGGACAGAACAACTATGGCTACACCTTC. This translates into CASSVGQNNYGYTF.

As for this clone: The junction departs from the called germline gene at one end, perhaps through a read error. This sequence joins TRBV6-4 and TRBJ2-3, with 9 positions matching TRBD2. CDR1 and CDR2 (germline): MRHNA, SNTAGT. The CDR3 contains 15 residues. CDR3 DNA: TGTGCCGGCAGTGAAGGCGGGGGGGCTGCAGATACGCAGTATTTT. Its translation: CAGSEGGGAADTQYF.

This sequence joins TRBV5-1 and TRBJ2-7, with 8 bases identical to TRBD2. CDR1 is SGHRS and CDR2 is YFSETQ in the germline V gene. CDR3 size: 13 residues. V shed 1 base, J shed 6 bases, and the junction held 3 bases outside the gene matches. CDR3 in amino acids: CASSLKRETEQYF. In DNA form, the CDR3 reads TGCGCCAGCAGCTTGAAGCGGGAGACCGAGCAGTACTTC.

This CDR3 reads CSVDLAGGTDTQYF. DNA for the CDR3: TGCAGCGTTGATCTAGCGGGGGGCACAGATACGCAGTATTTT. The genes are TRBV29-1 and TRBJ2-3, with 10 nucleotides matching TRBD2. This CDR3 has 14 residues. J was trimmed by 1 base and V by 3 bases; bases with no gene match: 1. Looked up from germline, CDR1 is SQVTM and CDR2 is ANQGSEA.

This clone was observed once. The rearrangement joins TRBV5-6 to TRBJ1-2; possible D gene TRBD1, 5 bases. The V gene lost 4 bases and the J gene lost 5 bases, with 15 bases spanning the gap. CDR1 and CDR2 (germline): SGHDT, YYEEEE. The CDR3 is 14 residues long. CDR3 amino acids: CASSPFGGQYGYTF. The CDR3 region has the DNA TGTGCCAGCAGCCCGTTCGGGGGTCAGTATGGCTACACCTTC.

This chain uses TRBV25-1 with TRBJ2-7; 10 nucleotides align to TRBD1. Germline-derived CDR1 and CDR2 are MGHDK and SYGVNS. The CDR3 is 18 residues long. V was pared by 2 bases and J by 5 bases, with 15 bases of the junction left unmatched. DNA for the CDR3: TGTGCCAGCAGTGAAGGGTCCCAAGGGGGGACAGGGGTACACGAGCAGTACTTC. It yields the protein CASSEGSQGGTGVHEQYF.